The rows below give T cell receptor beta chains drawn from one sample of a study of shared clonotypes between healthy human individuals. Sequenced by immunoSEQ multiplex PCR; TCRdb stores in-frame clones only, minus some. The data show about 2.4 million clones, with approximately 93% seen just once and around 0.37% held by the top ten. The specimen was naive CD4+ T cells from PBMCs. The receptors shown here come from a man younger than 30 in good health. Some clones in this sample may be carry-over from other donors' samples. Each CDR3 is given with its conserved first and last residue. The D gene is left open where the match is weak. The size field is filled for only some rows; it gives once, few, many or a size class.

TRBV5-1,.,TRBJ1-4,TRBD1,TGCGCCAGCAGCTTAGCAGGGACAGCCAATGAAAAACTGTTTTTT,CASSLAGTANEKLFF
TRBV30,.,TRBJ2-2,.,TGTGCCTGGAGTAGGGGTGGAGGGTCATTAGGGGAGCTGTTTTTT,CAWSRGGGSLGELFF
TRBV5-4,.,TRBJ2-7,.,TGTGCCAGCAGCTTGAGACATACCTACGAGCAGTACTTC,CASSLRHTYEQYF
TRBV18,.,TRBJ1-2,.,TGTGCCAGCTCACTCGCTCCCGTAGGGTATGGCTACACCTTC,CASSLAPVGYGYTF
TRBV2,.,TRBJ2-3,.,TGTGCCAGCAAAACGGACACAGATACGCAGTATTTT,CASKTDTDTQYF
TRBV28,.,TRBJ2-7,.,TGTGCCAGCAGTTTAGGGCAGGGGACCTACGAGCAGTACTTC,CASSLGQGTYEQYF
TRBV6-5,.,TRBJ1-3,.,TGTGCCAGCAGTTACTCACCAGGGGCAGGAAACACCATATATTTT,CASSYSPGAGNTIYF
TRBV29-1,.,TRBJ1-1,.,TGCAGCGTTGAAACCCGACAGAAAAACACTGAAGCTTTCTTT,CSVETRQKNTEAFF
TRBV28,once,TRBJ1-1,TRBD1,TGTGCCAGCAGGCCAGGGGGTATCAACACTGAAGCTTTCTTT,CASRPGGINTEAFF
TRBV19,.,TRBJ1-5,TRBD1,TGTGCCAGTAGTATGGGGGACAGGGGTGGGGTTCGGCCCCAGCATTTT,CASSMGDRGGVRPQHF
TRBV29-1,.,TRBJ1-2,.,TGCAGCGGGACGGACCGGGGGGACTATGGCTACACCTTC,CSGTDRGDYGYTF
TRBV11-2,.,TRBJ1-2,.,TGTGCCAGCAGCCGAGACAACTATGGCTACACCTTC,CASSRDNYGYTF
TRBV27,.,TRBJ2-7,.,TGTGCCAGCAGTTCCCCCGACAGGGGAGGGTACGAGCAGTACTTC,CASSSPDRGGYEQYF
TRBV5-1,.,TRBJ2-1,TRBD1,TGCGCCAGCAGCTTGGGGTCAGGGGGCATGGATGAGCAGTTCTTC,CASSLGSGGMDEQFF
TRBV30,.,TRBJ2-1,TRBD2,TGTGCCTGGAACGGGAGGGCCCTCAGTGAGCAGTTCTTC,CAWNGRALSEQFF
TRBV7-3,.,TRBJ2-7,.,TGTGCCAGCAGCTCAGCAAGGGGCCCTCCATCTTTGAACGAGCAGTACTTC,CASSSARGPPSLNEQYF
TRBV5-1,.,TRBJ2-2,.,TGCGCCAGCAGCTTGGCCCTCAACACCGGGGAGCTGTTTTTT,CASSLALNTGELFF
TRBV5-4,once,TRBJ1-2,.,TGTGCCAGCAGCGGCGACCTGACAGGCTATGGCTACACCTTC,CASSGDLTGYGYTF
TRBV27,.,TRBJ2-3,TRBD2,TGTGCCAGCAGTTTCCTCGGACTAGCAGCCAGCACAGATACGCAGTATTTT,CASSFLGLAASTDTQYF
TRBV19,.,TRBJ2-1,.,TGTGCCAGTATACAGCGGGCGGCAGGGAGAAATGAGCAGTTCTTC,CASIQRAAGRNEQFF
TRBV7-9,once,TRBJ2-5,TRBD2,TGTGCCAGCTTGGGGGGTGTGACTAGCGGGCAAGAGACCCAGTACTTC,CASLGGVTSGQETQYF
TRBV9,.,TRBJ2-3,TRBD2,TGTGCCAGCAGCGTAGGAGCGGCGGGAGGAAGATTGGATACGCAGTATTTT,CASSVGAAGGRLDTQYF
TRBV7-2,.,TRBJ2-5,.,TGTGCCAGCAGCTTCAGGAGCGGAGGGGGCCAAGAGACCCAGTACTTC,CASSFRSGGGQETQYF
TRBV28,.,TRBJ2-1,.,TGTGCCAGCAGTATGTCCGGGACCCTCCGCCAGCAGTTCTTC,CASSMSGTLRQQFF
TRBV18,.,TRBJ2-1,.,TGTGCCAGCTCAATTATGGGGTCTAATTACAATGAGCAGTTCTTC,CASSIMGSNYNEQFF
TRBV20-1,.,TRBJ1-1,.,TGCAGTGCTACAGCGAACACTGAAGCTTTCTTT,CSATANTEAFF
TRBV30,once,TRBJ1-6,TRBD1,TGTGCCTGGAGTGTAGGGACAGTCGGTAATTCACCCCTCCACTTT,CAWSVGTVGNSPLHF
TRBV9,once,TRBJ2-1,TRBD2,TGTGCCAGCAGCGCCCGACTAGCGGGAGGAGCTGAGCAGTTCTTC,CASSARLAGGAEQFF
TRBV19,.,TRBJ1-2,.,TGTGCCAGTAGTATCGGGGGGCTAGGCTACACCTTC,CASSIGGLGYTF
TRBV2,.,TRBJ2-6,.,TGTGCCAGCAGTTATATAGGGCAGGCCTCTGGGGCCAACGTCCTGACTTTC,CASSYIGQASGANVLTF
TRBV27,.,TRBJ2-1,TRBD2,TGTGCCAGCAGACGACTAGCGGGAGGCAGGGGCAATGAGCAGTTCTTC,CASRRLAGGRGNEQFF
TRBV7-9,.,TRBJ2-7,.,TGTGCCAGCAGCTTAGGTTGGGGAGGCGACTACGAGCAGTACTTC,CASSLGWGGDYEQYF
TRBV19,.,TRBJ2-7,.,TGTGCCAGTAGTCGGCAGGGTGGGATCTACGAGCAGTACTTC,CASSRQGGIYEQYF
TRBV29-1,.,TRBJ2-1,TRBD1,TGCAGCGTTGAAGTCAGACAGGGGAGCTCCTACAATGAGCAGTTCTTC,CSVEVRQGSSYNEQFF
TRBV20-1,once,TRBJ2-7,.,TGCAGCGCGGGACAGCACTACGAGCAGTACTTC,CSAGQHYEQYF
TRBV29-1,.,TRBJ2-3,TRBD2,TGCAGCGTTGAAATTAGCGGGATTCCTCCAGATACGCAGTATTTT,CSVEISGIPPDTQYF
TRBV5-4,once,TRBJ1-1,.,TGTGCCAGCAGCTTGGAACAAAAGAACACTGAAGCTTTCTTT,CASSLEQKNTEAFF
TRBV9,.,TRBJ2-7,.,TGTGCCAGCAGCCTCAGCAGAGGGCCGGGGGAGCAGTACTTC,CASSLSRGPGEQYF
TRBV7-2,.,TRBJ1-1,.,TGTGCCAGCAGCCAAACAGGGACGGTTGAAGCTTTCTTT,CASSQTGTVEAFF
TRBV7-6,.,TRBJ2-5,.,TGTGCCAGCAGCCAAGGAGGACAAGAGACCCAGTACTTC,CASSQGGQETQYF
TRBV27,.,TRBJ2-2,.,TGTGCCAGCACCACAAAGGGAGGGCAGGGGCGGACCGGGGAGCTGTTTTTT,CASTTKGGQGRTGELFF
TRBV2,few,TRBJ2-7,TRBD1,TGTGCCAGCAGTCCCGACAGGGGCACCTACGAGCAGTACTTC,CASSPDRGTYEQYF
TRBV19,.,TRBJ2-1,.,TGTGCCAGTAGTATCGCCCGAGAGACCTACAATGAGCAGTTCTTC,CASSIARETYNEQFF
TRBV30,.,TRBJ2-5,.,TGTGCCTGGAGTGTTCGAGGTTCGGGAGTTCAAGAGACCCAGTACTTC,CAWSVRGSGVQETQYF
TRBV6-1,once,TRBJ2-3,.,TGTGCCAGCAGTGAACTCCTGGTCAGCACAGATACGCAGTATTTT,CASSELLVSTDTQYF
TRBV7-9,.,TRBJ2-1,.,TGTGCCAGCAGCTTCACCGGGACGGCACCCTACAATGAGCAGTTCTTC,CASSFTGTAPYNEQFF
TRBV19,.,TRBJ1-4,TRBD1,TGTGCCAGTAGGTGGACAGGGGTAACTAATGAAAAACTGTTTTTT,CASRWTGVTNEKLFF
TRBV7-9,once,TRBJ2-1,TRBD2,TGTGCCAGCAGCTTAGGAGGCGGGAGTGGCCCCTACAATGAGCAGTTCTTC,CASSLGGGSGPYNEQFF
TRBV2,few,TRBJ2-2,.,TGTGCCAGCAGTGAAGCTCGCGCGGCCGGGGAGCTGTTTTTT,CASSEARAAGELFF
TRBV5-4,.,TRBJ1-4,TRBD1,TGTGCCAGCAGCTTAGGGGGCTCAAATGAAAAACTGTTTTTT,CASSLGGSNEKLFF
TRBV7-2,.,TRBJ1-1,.,TGTGCCAGCAGCTTACAGACAGGCCTACTCACTGAAGCTTTCTTT,CASSLQTGLLTEAFF
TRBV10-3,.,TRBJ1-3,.,TGTGCCATCAGTGTTGGGGGCCCCTCCCTATCCTCTGGAAACACCATATATTTT,CAISVGGPSLSSGNTIYF
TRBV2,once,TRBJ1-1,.,TGTGCCAGCAGTGGGGACGGTGCTGAAGCTTTCTTT,CASSGDGAEAFF
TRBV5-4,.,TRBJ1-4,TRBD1,TGTGCCAGCAGCCTACAGGGGACGGCTAATGAAAAACTGTTTTTT,CASSLQGTANEKLFF